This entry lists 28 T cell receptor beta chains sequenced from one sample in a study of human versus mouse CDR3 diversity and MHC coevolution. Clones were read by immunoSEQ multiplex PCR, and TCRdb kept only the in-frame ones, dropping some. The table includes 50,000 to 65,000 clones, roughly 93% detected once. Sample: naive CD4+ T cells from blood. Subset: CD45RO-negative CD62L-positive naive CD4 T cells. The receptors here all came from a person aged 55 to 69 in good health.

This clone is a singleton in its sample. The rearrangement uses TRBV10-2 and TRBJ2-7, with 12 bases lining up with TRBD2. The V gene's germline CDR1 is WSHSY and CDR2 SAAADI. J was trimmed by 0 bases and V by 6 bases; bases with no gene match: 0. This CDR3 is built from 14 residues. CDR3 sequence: CASRGLAGSYEQYF. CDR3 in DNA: TGCGCCAGCAGGGGACTAGCGGGCTCCTACGAGCAGTACTTC.

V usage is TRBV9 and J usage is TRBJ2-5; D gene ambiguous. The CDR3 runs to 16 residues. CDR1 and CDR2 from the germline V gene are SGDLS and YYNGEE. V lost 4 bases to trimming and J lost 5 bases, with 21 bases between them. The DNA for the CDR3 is TGTGCCAGCAGCTCAGTGGGCAGGTCAGGATGGGAGACCCAGTACTTC. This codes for CASSSVGRSGWETQYF.

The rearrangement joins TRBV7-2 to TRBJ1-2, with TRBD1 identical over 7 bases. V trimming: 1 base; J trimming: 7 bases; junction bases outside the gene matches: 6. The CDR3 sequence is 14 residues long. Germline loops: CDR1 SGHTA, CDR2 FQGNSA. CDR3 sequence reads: CASSLERGPFGYTF. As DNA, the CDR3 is TGTGCCAGCAGCTTAGAGAGGGGGCCTTTTGGCTACACCTTC.

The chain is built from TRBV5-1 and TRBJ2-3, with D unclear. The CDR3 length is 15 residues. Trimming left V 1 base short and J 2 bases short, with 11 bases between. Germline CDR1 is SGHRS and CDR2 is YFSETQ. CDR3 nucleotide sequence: TGCGCCAGCAGCTTGTCAACGCGGAACACAGATACGCAGTATTTT. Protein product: CASSLSTRNTDTQYF.

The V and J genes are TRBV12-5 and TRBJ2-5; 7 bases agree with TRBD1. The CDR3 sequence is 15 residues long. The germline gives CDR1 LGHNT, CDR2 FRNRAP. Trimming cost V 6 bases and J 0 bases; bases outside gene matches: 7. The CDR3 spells CASGSATGHQETQYF. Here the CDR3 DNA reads TGTGCTAGTGGCTCCGCGACAGGGCACCAAGAGACCCAGTACTTC.

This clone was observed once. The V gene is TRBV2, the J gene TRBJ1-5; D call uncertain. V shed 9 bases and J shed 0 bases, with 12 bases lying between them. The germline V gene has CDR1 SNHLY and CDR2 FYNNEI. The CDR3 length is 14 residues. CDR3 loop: CASRGTSSNQPQHF. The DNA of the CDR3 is TGTGCCAGTCGAGGTACGTCTAGCAATCAGCCCCAGCATTTT.

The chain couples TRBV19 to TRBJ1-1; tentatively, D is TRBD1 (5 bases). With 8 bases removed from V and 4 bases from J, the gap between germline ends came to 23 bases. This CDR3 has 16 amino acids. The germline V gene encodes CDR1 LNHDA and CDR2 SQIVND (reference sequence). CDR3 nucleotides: TGTGCCAGTTCCAATCGGGGGGATATGCTGGCCACTGAAGCTTTCTTT. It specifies CASSNRGDMLATEAFF. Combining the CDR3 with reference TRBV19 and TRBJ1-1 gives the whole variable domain DGGITQSPKYLFRKEGQNVTLSCEQNLNHDAMYWYRQDPGQGLRLIYYSQIVNDFQKGDIAEGYSVSREKKESFPLTVTSAQKNPTAFYLCASSNRGDMLATEAFFGQGTRLTVV.

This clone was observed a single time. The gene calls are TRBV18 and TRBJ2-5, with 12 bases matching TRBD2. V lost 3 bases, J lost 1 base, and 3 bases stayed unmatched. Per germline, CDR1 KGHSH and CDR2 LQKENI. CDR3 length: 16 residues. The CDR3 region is CASSPLTSGGQETQYF. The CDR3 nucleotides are TGTGCCAGCTCACCCTTGACTAGCGGGGGCCAAGAGACCCAGTACTTC.

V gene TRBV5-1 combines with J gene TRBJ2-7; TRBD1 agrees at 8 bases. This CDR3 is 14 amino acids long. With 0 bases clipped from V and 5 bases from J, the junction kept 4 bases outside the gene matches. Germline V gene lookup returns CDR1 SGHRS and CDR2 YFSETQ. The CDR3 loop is CASSLVTGDHEQYF. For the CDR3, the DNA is TGCGCCAGCAGCTTGGTGACAGGGGACCACGAGCAGTACTTC.

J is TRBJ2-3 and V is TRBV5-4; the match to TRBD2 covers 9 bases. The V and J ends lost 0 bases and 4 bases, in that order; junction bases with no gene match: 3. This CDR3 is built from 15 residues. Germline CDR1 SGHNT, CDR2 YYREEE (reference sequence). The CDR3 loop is CASSLGAGGPDTQYF. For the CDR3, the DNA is TGTGCCAGCAGCTTGGGGGCGGGAGGGCCAGATACGCAGTATTTT.

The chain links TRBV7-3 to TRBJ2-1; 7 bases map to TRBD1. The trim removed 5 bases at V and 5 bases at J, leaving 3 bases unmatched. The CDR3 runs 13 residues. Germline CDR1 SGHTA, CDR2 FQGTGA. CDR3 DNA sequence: TGTGCCAGCAGCGCGACAGGGAACAATGAGCAGTTCTTC. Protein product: CASSATGNNEQFF. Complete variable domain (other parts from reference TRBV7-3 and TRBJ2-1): GAGVSQTPSNKVTEKGKYVELRCDPISGHTALYWYRQSLGQGPEFLIYFQGTGAADDSGLPNDRFFAVRPEGSVSTLKIQRTERGDSAVYLCASSATGNNEQFFGPGTRLTVL.

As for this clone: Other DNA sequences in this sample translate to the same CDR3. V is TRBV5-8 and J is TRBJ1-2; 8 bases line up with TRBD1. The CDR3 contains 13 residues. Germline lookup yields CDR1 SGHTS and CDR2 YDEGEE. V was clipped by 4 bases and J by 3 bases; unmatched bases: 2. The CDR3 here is CASSPGGDYGYTF. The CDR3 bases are TGTGCCAGCAGCCCAGGGGGCGACTATGGCTACACCTTC.

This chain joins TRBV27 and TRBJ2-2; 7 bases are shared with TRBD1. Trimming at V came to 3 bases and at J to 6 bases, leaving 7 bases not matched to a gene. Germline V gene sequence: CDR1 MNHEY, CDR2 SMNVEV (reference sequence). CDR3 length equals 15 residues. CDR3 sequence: CASSFRTGPAGELFF. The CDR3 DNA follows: TGTGCCAGCAGTTTCCGGACAGGCCCGGCCGGGGAGCTGTTTTTT.

DNA for the CDR3: TGTGCCAGCAGCTCTGGACAGAGCTCCTACAATGAGCAGTTCTTC. It encodes CASSSGQSSYNEQFF. The chain couples TRBV5-8 to TRBJ2-1; possibly TRBD1 for D (6 bases). CDR3 size: 15 residues. The V gene lost 3 bases and the J gene lost 0 bases, with 10 bases spanning the gap. Germline V gives CDR1 SGHTS, CDR2 YDEGEE.

CDR3 sequence: CASRQTSGYNEQFF. CDR3 bases: TGTGCCAGCAGACAGACTAGCGGATACAATGAGCAGTTCTTC. This rearrangement joins TRBV7-6 to TRBJ2-1; 9 bases align to TRBD2. The CDR3 length is 14 residues. Trimming cost V 6 bases and J 4 bases; bases outside gene matches: 4. Germline V gives CDR1 SGHVS, CDR2 FNYEAQ.

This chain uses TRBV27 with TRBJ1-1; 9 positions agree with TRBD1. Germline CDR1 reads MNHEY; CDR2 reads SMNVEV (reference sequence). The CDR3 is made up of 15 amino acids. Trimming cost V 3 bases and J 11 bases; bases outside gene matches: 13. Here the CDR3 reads CASSFSGTGNLKAFF. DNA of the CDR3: TGTGCCAGCAGTTTCTCCGGGACAGGGAATTTAAAGGCTTTCTTT.

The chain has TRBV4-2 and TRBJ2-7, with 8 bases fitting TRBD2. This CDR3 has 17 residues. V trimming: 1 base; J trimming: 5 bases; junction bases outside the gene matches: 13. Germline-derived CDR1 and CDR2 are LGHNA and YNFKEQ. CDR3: CASSQVGIREGRDEQYF. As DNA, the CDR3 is TGTGCCAGCAGCCAAGTAGGGATCCGGGAGGGCCGCGACGAGCAGTACTTC.

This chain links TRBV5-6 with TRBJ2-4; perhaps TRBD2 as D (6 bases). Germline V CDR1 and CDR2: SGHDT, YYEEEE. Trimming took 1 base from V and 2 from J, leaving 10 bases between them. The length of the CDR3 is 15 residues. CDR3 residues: CASSLLGTSKNIQYF. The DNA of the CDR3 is TGTGCCAGCAGCTTGCTCGGGACTTCCAAAAACATTCAGTACTTC.

The CDR3 nucleotides are TGTGCCAGCAGCTTAGTGGGCAGTTCCTACGAGCAGTACTTC. This encodes CASSLVGSSYEQYF. The chain employs TRBV11-2 and TRBJ2-7; the D is unclear. The CDR3 has 14 amino acids. V was cut by 1 base and J by 1 base, with 8 bases left in between. Germline-derived CDR1 and CDR2 are SGHAT and FQNNGV.

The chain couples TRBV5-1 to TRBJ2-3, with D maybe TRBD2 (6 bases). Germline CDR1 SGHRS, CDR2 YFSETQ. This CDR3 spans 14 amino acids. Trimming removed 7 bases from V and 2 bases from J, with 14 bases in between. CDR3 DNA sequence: TGCGCCAGCGGCGGGGCGGGAACCACAGATACGCAGTATTTT. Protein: CASGGAGTTDTQYF. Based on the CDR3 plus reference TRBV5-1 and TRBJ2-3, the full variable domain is KAGVTQTPRYLIKTRGQQVTLSCSPISGHRSVSWYQQTPGQGLQFLFEYFSETQRNKGNFPGRFSGRQFSNSRSEMNVSTLELGDSALYLCASGGAGTTDTQYFGPGTRLTVL.

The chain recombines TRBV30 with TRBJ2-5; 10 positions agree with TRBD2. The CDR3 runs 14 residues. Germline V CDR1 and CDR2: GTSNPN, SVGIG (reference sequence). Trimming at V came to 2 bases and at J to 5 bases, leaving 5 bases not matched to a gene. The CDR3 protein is CAWSSLAGTETQYF. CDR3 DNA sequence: TGTGCCTGGAGTTCACTAGCGGGAACGGAGACCCAGTACTTC.

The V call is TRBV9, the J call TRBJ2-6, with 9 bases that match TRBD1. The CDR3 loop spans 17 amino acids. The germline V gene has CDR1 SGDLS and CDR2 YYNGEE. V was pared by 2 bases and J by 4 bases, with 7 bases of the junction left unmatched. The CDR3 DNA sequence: TGTGCCAGCAGCGTCCCCGGACAGGGGAGCGGGGCCAACGTCCTGACTTTC. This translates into CASSVPGQGSGANVLTF.

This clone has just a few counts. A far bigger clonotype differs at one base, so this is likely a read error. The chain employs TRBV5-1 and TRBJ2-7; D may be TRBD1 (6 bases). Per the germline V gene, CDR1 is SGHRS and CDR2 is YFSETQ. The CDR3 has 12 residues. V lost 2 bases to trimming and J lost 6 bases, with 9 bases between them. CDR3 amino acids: CASSLQGSEQYF. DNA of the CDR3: TGCGCCAGCAGCTTACAGGGAAGCGAGCAGTACTTC.

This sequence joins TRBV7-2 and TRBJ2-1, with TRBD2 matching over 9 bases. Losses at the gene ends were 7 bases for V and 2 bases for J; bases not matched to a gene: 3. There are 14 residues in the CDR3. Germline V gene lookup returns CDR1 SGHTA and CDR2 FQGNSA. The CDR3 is CASIGTSPYNEQFF. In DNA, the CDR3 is TGTGCCAGCATCGGGACTAGCCCCTACAATGAGCAGTTCTTC.

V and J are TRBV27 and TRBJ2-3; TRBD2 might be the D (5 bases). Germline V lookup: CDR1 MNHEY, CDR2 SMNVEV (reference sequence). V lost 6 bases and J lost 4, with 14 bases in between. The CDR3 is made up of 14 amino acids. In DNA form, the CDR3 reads TGTGCCAGCAGACGGACCAGGAGGTCAGATACGCAGTATTTT. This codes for CASRRTRRSDTQYF.

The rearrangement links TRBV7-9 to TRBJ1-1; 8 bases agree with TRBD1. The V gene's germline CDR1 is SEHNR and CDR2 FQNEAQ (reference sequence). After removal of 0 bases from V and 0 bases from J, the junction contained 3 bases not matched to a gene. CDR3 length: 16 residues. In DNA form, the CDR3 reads TGTGCCAGCAGCTTAGCGGGGACAGGCTTGAACACTGAAGCTTTCTTT. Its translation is CASSLAGTGLNTEAFF.

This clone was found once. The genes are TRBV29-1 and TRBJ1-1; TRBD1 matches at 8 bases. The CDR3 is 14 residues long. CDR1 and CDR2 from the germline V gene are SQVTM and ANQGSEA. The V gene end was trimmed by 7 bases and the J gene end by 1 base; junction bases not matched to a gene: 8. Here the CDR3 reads CSARYGTGNTEAFF. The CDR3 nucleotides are TGCAGCGCCCGATACGGGACAGGGAACACTGAAGCTTTCTTT.

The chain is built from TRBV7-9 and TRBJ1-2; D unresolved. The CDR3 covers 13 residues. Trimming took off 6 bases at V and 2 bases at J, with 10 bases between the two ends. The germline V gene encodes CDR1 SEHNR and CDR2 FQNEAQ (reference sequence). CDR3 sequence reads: CASRSGSNYGYTF. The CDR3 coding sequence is TGTGCCAGCAGATCCGGGTCCAACTATGGCTACACCTTC.